This T cell receptor (beta chain) originates from a study of human T cells and chemical hapten exposure. Study-level information: Patients, predominantly female, presented with alopecia areata, totalis or universalis. Study-wide results and caveats: Compared to controls, expanded TCRs made significantly more large clusters of similar CDR3s. High-frequency TCRs, those above 1 in 1000, stayed the same after DPC sensitization.

Time point noted: patch test 1, 2 weeks after DPC sensitization. The treatment was: therapeutic diphenylcyclopropenone sensitization with weekly scalp DPC. Blood sampling occurred before each patch-test application. CDR3 length equals 15 residues. Germline V CDR1 and CDR2: MNHNY, SVGAGI (reference sequence). A single record per CDR3 protein comes from TCRdb applying MiXCR to the RACE reads. The table includes around 340,000 distinct CDR3 sequences, around 7% detected once. On this clonotype: Its matching antigen is unknown. Germline is not matched at one junction end, which may reflect a read error.

The origin of this receptor is a woman aged 18-35 years with alopecia areata. Some clones in this sample may be carry-over from other donors' samples. The V call is TRBV6-6, the J call TRBJ2-3; D assignment may be TRBD1 or TRBD2 (6 bases each). The source material was whole blood, sampled in connection with sensitization to the hapten diphenylcyclopropenone (DPC). CDR3 sequence: CASSSTGRKADTKYF. In DNA, the CDR3 is TGTGCCAGCAGTAGTACAGGGAGGAAGGCAGATACGAAGTATTTT.